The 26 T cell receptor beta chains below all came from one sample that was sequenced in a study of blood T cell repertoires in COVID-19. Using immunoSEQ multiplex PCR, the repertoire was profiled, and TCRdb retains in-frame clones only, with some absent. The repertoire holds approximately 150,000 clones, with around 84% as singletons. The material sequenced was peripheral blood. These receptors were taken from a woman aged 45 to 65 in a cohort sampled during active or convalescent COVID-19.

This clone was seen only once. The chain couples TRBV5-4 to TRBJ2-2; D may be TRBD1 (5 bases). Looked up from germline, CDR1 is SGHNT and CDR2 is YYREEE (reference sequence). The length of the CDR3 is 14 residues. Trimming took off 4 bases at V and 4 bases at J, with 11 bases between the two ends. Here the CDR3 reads CASSTRTSTGELFF. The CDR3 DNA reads TGTGCCAGCAGCACCCGGACATCCACCGGGGAGCTGTTTTTT.

CDR3 DNA sequence: TGTGCCTGGAGTGTAGACAGTAATTCACCCCTCCACTTT. It yields the protein CAWSVDSNSPLHF. The chain uses TRBV30 and TRBJ1-6; the D gene is possibly TRBD1 (5 bases). Trimming left V 0 bases short and J 6 bases short, with 6 bases between. The CDR3 extends over 13 amino acids. CDR1 is GTSNPN, CDR2 SVGIG, per germline (reference sequence).

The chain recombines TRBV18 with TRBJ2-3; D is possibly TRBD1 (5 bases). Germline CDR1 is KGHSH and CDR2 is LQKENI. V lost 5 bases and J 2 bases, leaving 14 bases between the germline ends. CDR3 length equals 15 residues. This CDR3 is CASSSRQTNTDTQYF. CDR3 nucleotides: TGTGCCAGCTCATCCCGACAGACCAACACAGATACGCAGTATTTT. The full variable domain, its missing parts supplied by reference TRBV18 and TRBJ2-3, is NAGVMQNPRHLVRRRGQEARLRCSPMKGHSHVYWYRQLPEEGLKFMVYLQKENIIDESGMPKERFSAEFPKEGPSILRIQQVVRGDSAAYFCASSSRQTNTDTQYFGPGTRLTVL.

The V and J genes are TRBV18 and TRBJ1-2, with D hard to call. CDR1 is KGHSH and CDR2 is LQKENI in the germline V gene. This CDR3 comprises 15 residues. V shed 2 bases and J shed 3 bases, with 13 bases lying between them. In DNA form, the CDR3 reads TGTGCCAGCTCACCAATCGAGGCGGAACACTATGGCTACACCTTC. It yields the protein CASSPIEAEHYGYTF.

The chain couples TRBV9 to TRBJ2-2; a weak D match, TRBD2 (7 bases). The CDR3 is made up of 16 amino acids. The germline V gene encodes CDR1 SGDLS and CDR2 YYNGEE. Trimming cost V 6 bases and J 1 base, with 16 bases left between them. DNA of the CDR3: TGTGCCAGCAATAGGGGGGTAGCGGGGAACACCGGGGAGCTGTTTTTT. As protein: CASNRGVAGNTGELFF.

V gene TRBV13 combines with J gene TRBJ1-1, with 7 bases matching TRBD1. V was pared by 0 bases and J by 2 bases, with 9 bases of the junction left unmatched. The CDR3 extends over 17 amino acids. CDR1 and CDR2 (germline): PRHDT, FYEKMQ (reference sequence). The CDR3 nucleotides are TGTGCCAGCAGCTTAGGACTAGCGGGGGACAGTAACACTGAAGCTTTCTTT. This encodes CASSLGLAGDSNTEAFF.

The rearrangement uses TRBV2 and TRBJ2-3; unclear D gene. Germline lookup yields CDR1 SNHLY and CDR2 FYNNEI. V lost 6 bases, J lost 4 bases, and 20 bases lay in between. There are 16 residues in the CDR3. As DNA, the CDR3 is TGTGCCAGCAGACCACACCCCGGCAGCGACCCAGATACGCAGTATTTT. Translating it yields CASRPHPGSDPDTQYF.

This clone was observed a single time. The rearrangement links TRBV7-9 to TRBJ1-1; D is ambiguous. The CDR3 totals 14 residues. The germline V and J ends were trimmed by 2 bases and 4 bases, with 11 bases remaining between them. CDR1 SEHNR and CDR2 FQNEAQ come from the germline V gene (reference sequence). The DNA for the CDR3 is TGTGCCAGCAGCTTATACGGCGGGCCCACTGAAGCTTTCTTT. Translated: CASSLYGGPTEAFF.

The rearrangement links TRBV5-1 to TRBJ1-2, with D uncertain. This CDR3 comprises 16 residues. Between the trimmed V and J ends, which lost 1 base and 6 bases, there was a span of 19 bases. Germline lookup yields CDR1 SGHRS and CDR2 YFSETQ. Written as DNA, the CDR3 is TGCGCCAGCAGCTTGTTCGCGGGCATAATTCACGATGGCTACACCTTC. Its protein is CASSLFAGIIHDGYTF.

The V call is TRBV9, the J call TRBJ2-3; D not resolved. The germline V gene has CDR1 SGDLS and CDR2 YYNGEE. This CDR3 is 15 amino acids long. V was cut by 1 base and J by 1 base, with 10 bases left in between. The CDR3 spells CASSVMSQRTDTQYF. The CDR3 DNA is TGTGCCAGCAGCGTAATGTCACAACGCACAGATACGCAGTATTTT.

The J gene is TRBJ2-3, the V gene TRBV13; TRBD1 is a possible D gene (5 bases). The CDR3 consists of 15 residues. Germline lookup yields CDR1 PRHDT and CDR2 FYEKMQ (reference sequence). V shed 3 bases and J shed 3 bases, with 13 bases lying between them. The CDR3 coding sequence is TGTGCCAGCAGCTTGGGGTCAGGGTGGACAGATACGCAGTATTTT. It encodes CASSLGSGWTDTQYF.

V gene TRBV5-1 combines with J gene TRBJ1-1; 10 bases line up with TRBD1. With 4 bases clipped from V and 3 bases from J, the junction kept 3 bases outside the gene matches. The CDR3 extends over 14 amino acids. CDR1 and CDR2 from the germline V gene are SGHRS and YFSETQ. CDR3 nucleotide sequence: TGCGCCAGCAGCCCAGGACAGGGGGACACTGAAGCTTTCTTT. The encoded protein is CASSPGQGDTEAFF.

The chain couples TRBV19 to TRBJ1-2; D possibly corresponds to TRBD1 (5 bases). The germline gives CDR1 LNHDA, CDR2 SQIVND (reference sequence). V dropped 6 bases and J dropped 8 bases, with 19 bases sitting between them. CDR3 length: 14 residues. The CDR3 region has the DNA TGTGCCAGTAGGGGGCCGGGGGGTACCCCAGGCTACACCTTC. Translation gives CASRGPGGTPGYTF.

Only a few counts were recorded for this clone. CDR3 nucleotide sequence: TGTGCCAGCTCACTTTTCCCACGGAGTGAGCAGTTCTTC. Residues: CASSLFPRSEQFF. This sequence joins TRBV18 and TRBJ2-1; D remains ambiguous. Germline V lookup: CDR1 KGHSH, CDR2 LQKENI. The CDR3 is made up of 13 amino acids. V was trimmed by 4 bases and J by 9 bases, leaving 13 bases between them.

CDR3 nucleotides: TGTGCCAGCAGCTTTTCAACAGGGAGGGAAAACATTCAGTACTTC. Its protein is CASSFSTGRENIQYF. The V call is TRBV11-2, the J call TRBJ2-4; D is perhaps TRBD2 (7 bases). The V gene lost 3 bases and the J gene lost 5 bases, with 14 bases spanning the gap. Germline-derived CDR1 and CDR2 are SGHAT and FQNNGV. The CDR3 consists of 15 residues.

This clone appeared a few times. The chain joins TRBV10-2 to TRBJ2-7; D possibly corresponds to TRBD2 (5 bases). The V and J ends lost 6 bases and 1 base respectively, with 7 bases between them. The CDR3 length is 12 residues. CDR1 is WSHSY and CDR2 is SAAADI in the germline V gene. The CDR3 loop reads CASRDWSYEQYF. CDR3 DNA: TGCGCCAGCAGGGACTGGTCCTACGAGCAGTACTTC.

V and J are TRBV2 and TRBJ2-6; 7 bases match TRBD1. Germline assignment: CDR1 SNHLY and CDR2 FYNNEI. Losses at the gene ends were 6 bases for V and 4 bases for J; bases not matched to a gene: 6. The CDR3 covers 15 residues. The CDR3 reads CASSADRVGANVLTF. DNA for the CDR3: TGTGCCAGCAGCGCTGACAGGGTCGGGGCCAACGTCCTGACTTTC.

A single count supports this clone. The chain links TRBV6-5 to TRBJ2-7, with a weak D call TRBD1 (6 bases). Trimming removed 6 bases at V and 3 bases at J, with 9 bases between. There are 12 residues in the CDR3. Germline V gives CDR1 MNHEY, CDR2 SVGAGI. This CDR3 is CASRGTYYEQYF. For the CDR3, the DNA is TGTGCCAGCAGAGGGACATACTACGAGCAGTACTTC.

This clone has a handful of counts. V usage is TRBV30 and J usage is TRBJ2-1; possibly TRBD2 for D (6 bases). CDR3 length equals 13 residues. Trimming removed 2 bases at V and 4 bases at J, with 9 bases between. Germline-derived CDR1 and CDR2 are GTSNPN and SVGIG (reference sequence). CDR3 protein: CAWSWRGYNEQFF. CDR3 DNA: TGTGCCTGGAGTTGGCGGGGTTACAATGAGCAGTTCTTC.

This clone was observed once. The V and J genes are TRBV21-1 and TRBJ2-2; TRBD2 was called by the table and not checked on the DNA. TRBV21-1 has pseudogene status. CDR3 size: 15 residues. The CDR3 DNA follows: TGTGCCAGCAGTCTCGCGGGGGTCAAGTCCGGGGAGCTGTTTTTT. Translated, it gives CASSLAGVKSGELFF.

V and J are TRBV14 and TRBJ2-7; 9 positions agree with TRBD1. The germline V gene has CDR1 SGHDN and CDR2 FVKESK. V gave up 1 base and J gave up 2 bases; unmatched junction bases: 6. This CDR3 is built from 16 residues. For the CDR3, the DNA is TGTGCCAGCAGCCAAGGCTCCGGGACAGGGACCTACGAGCAGTACTTC. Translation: CASSQGSGTGTYEQYF.

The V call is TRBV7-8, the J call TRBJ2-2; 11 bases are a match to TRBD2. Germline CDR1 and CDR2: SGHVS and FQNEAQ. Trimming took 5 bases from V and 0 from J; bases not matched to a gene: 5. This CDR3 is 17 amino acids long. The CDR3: CASSPKLAGANTGELFF. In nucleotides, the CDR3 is TGTGCCAGCAGCCCGAAACTAGCGGGGGCGAACACCGGGGAGCTGTTTTTT.

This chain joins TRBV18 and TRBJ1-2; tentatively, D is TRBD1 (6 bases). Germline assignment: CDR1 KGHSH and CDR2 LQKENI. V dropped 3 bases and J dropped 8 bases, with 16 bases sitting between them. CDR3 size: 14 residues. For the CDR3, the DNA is TGTGCCAGCTCACCGTCCGGACAGAACGGCGGCTACACCTTC. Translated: CASSPSGQNGGYTF.

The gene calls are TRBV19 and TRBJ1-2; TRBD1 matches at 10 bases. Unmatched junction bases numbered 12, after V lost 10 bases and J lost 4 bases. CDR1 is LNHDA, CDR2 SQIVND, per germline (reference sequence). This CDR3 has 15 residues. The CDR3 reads CATRAGTGARYGYTF. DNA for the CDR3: TGTGCCACCAGGGCCGGGACAGGGGCTCGCTATGGCTACACCTTC. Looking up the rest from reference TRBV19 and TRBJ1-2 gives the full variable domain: DGGITQSPKYLFRKEGQNVTLSCEQNLNHDAMYWYRQDPGQGLRLIYYSQIVNDFQKGDIAEGYSVSREKKESFPLTVTSAQKNPTAFYLCATRAGTGARYGYTFGSGTRLTVV.

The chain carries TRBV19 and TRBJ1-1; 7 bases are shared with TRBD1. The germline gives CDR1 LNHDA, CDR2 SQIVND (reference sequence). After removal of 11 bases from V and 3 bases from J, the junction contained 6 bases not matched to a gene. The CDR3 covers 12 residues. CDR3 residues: CAVRTGDTEAFF. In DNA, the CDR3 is TGTGCCGTACGTACAGGGGACACTGAAGCTTTCTTT.

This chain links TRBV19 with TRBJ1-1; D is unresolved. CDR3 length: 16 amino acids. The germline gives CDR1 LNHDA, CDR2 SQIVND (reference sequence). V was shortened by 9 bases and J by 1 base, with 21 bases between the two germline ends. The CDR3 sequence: CASLDPGRTSNTEAFF. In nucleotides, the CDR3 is TGTGCCAGCCTAGATCCAGGCAGGACTTCGAACACTGAAGCTTTCTTT.